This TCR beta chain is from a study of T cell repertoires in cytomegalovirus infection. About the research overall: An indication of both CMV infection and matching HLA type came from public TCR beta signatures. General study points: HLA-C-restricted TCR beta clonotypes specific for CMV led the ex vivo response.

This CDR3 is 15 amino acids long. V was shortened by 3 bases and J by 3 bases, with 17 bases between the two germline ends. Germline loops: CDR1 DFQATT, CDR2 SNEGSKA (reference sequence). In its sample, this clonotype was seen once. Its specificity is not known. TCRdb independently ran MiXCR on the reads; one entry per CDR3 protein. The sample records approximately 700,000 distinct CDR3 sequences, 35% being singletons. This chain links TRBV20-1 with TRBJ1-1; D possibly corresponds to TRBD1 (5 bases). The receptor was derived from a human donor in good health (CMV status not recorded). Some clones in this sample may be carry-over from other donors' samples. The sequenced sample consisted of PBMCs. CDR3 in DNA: TGCAGTGCTAGGGAACCCACAGGAGGGGACACTGAAGCTTTCTTT. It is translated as CSAREPTGGDTEAFF.